Following are 31 T cell receptor beta chains from one sample sequenced in a study of blood T cell repertoires in COVID-19. Some clones are missing from TCRdb's copy, which holds only in-frame ones; the method was immunoSEQ multiplex PCR. Among 150,000 to 200,000 clones listed, about 88% were seen once. The sequenced sample consisted of PBMCs or T cells enriched from blood (not recorded which). These receptors were collected from a woman aged 40 to 50 in a cohort exposed to, infected with or recovered from COVID-19 (not recorded which).

The chain has TRBV19 and TRBJ1-1, with a weak D call TRBD1 (5 bases). CDR3 length equals 14 residues. Germline V CDR1 and CDR2: LNHDA, SQIVND (reference sequence). V was clipped by 7 bases and J by 1 base, with 13 bases between them. CDR3 nucleotide sequence: TGTGCCAGTACCCACAGGCTGGGGAACACTGAAGCTTTCTTT. It encodes CASTHRLGNTEAFF.

This chain connects TRBV28 to TRBJ1-5; the match to TRBD1 covers 10 bases. Losses at the gene ends were 3 bases for V and 7 bases for J; bases not matched to a gene: 6. Germline values: CDR1 MDHEN, CDR2 SYDVKM. The CDR3 contains 15 residues. The CDR3 region has the DNA TGTGCCAGCAGTTTTAGGGGACAGGGGATCCAGCCCCAGCATTTT. It translates to CASSFRGQGIQPQHF.

The V gene is TRBV5-4, the J gene TRBJ1-6; TRBD1 matches at 11 bases. Germline V gives CDR1 SGHNT, CDR2 YYREEE (reference sequence). Unmatched junction bases numbered 6, after V lost 0 bases and J lost 10 bases. The CDR3 has 16 amino acids. The CDR3 DNA reads TGTGCCAGCAGCTTGGGCTGGACAGGGGGCGAGTCACCCCTCCACTTT. Its translation is CASSLGWTGGESPLHF.

The J gene is TRBJ2-1, the V gene TRBV7-2, with 7 bases aligning to TRBD2. Germline CDR1 and CDR2: SGHTA and FQGNSA. J was trimmed by 10 bases and V by 0 bases; bases with no gene match: 9. CDR3 length: 15 amino acids. CDR3 loop: CASSLAGGNVWEQFF. CDR3 sequence (DNA): TGTGCCAGCAGCTTAGCGGGGGGGAACGTTTGGGAGCAGTTCTTC.

CDR3 protein: CASSQVISSGRAYEQYF. In DNA form, the CDR3 reads TGTGCCAGCAGCCAAGTAATCTCTAGCGGGAGGGCCTACGAGCAGTACTTC. The chain employs TRBV3-1 (or the pseudogene TRBV3-2) and TRBJ2-7, with 12 bases aligning to TRBD2. J lost 2 bases, V lost 1 base, and 6 bases had no gene match. The CDR3 is 17 amino acids. Germline V gene data show CDR1 as LGHDT and CDR2 as YNNKEL (reference sequence).

This rearrangement joins TRBV5-1 to TRBJ1-2; 7 bases agree with TRBD1. This CDR3 has 15 residues. V shed 0 bases, J shed 5 bases, and the junction held 7 bases outside the gene matches. The germline V gene has CDR1 SGHRS and CDR2 YFSETQ. Written as DNA, the CDR3 is TGCGCCAGCAGCTTGGTCGGTGGACAGGCTTATGGCTACACCTTC. Protein product: CASSLVGGQAYGYTF. The entire variable domain, with the rest obtained from reference TRBV5-1 and TRBJ1-2, is as follows: KAGVTQTPRYLIKTRGQQVTLSCSPISGHRSVSWYQQTPGQGLQFLFEYFSETQRNKGNFPGRFSGRQFSNSRSEMNVSTLELGDSALYLCASSLVGGQAYGYTFGSGTRLTVV.

The V call is TRBV27, the J call TRBJ2-7; 11 positions agree with TRBD2. V trimming: 6 bases; J trimming: 0 bases; junction bases outside the gene matches: 1. CDR3 size: 14 residues. Germline V gene lookup returns CDR1 MNHEY and CDR2 SMNVEV (reference sequence). CDR3 nucleotide sequence: TGTGCCAGCAGACTAGCGGGGGCCTCCTACGAGCAGTACTTC. Its translation is CASRLAGASYEQYF.

The chain couples TRBV28 to TRBJ1-2; 8 bases match TRBD1. This CDR3 has 14 residues. Germline-derived CDR1 and CDR2 are MDHEN and SYDVKM. J lost 2 bases, V lost 5 bases, and 4 bases had no gene match. CDR3 amino acids: CASSPDRENYGYTF. In DNA form, the CDR3 reads TGTGCCAGCAGTCCGGACAGGGAGAACTATGGCTACACCTTC.

This clone has more than one count but fewer than ten. The chain combines TRBV5-1 with TRBJ1-2, with 8 bases identical to TRBD1. This CDR3 is 15 amino acids long. V shed 0 bases, J shed 4 bases, and the junction held 5 bases outside the gene matches. Germline V lookup: CDR1 SGHRS, CDR2 YFSETQ. The CDR3 sequence: CASSLEGQAFYGYTF. CDR3 nucleotides: TGCGCCAGCAGCTTGGAGGGACAGGCGTTCTATGGCTACACCTTC.

V and J are TRBV19 and TRBJ1-1, with a weak D call TRBD1 (6 bases). V was shortened by 5 bases and J by 7 bases, with 14 bases between the two germline ends. Germline values: CDR1 LNHDA, CDR2 SQIVND (reference sequence). CDR3 size: 13 residues. CDR3 region: CASSFGTIYEAFF. DNA of the CDR3: TGTGCCAGTAGTTTCGGGACAATATATGAAGCTTTCTTT.

The rearrangement uses TRBV21-1 and TRBJ1-1; the table assigns TRBD1, which was not confirmed against the DNA. TRBV21-1 corresponds to a pseudogene. The CDR3 has 14 residues. In DNA form, the CDR3 reads TGTGCCAGCAGGGGTTGGACAGGGGGCTTCCAAGCTTTCTTT. Its protein is CASRGWTGGFQAFF.

This clone has only a few counts. This rearrangement joins TRBV7-8 to TRBJ2-7, with D possibly being TRBD2 (5 bases). Germline V gives CDR1 SGHVS, CDR2 FQNEAQ. Trimming left V 3 bases short and J 0 bases short, with 15 bases between. The CDR3 loop spans 16 amino acids. The CDR3 coding sequence is TGTGCCAGCAGCTTCTTACAAGCGGTGAGCTCCTACGAGCAGTACTTC. This translates into CASSFLQAVSSYEQYF.

V gene TRBV7-2 combines with J gene TRBJ1-1, with no clear D. The V gene's germline CDR1 is SGHTA and CDR2 FQGNSA. This CDR3 has 13 residues. Trimming removed 4 bases at V and 8 bases at J, with 14 bases between. DNA of the CDR3: TGTGCCAGCAGCTCCCCGTCCAGGTGGGAAGCTTTCTTT. Protein sequence: CASSSPSRWEAFF. The variable domain in full, with the rest retrieved from reference TRBV7-2 and TRBJ1-1, is GAGVSQSPSNKVTEKGKDVELRCDPISGHTALYWYRQSLGQGLEFLIYFQGNSAPDKSGLPSDRFSAERTGGSVSTLTIQRTQQEDSAVYLCASSSPSRWEAFFGQGTRLTVV.

The chain uses TRBV7-9 and TRBJ1-2; D is possibly TRBD1 (5 bases). The length of the CDR3 is 14 residues. V lost 5 bases and J 6 bases, leaving 16 bases between the germline ends. Germline values: CDR1 SEHNR, CDR2 FQNEAQ (reference sequence). The CDR3: CASSPDSEVDGYTF. The CDR3 DNA is TGTGCCAGCAGCCCTGACAGCGAAGTGGATGGCTACACCTTC. The variable domain in full, with the rest retrieved from reference TRBV7-9 and TRBJ1-2, is DTGVSQNPRHKITKRGQNVTFRCDPISEHNRLYWYRQTLGQGPEFLTYFQNEAQLEKSRLLSDRFSAERPKGSFSTLEIQRTEQGDSAMYLCASSPDSEVDGYTFGSGTRLTVV.

This clone was recorded once. The chain couples TRBV5-1 to TRBJ1-2; D may be TRBD1 (5 bases). This CDR3 has 12 amino acids. V was trimmed by 0 bases and J by 5 bases, leaving 5 bases between them. Germline V gene sequence: CDR1 SGHRS, CDR2 YFSETQ. CDR3 sequence (DNA): TGCGCCAGCAGCTTGGGACAGTATGGCTACACCTTC. Translating it yields CASSLGQYGYTF.

This chain connects TRBV4-1 to TRBJ1-2; D unclear. This CDR3 is 18 amino acids long. CDR1 and CDR2 (germline): MGHRA, YSYEKL. V was trimmed by 0 bases and J by 0 bases, leaving 17 bases between them. The CDR3 reads CASSQERAARGANYGYTF. CDR3 nucleotide sequence: TGCGCCAGCAGCCAAGAGAGGGCAGCCCGGGGAGCTAACTATGGCTACACCTTC.

The gene calls are TRBV28 and TRBJ1-1; 8 positions match TRBD1. Germline lookup yields CDR1 MDHEN and CDR2 SYDVKM. This CDR3 has 13 residues. V lost 6 bases and J lost 4; bases outside the gene matches: 4. The CDR3 sequence: CASRTGEGTEAFF. CDR3 nucleotide sequence: TGTGCCAGCAGGACAGGGGAAGGCACTGAAGCTTTCTTT.

The chain has TRBV27 and TRBJ2-7; D is ambiguous. With 4 bases removed from V and 2 bases from J, the gap between germline ends came to 15 bases. Germline CDR1 reads MNHEY; CDR2 reads SMNVEV (reference sequence). The CDR3 is 15 residues long. DNA of the CDR3: TGTGCCAGCAGTTGGAGCGTCCCCCGCCCCTACGAGCAGTACTTC. It encodes CASSWSVPRPYEQYF.

This clone has just a few counts. This chain uses TRBV9 with TRBJ2-5; a weak D match, TRBD1 (5 bases). The CDR3 is made up of 14 amino acids. V dropped 3 bases and J dropped 1 base, with 10 bases sitting between them. The germline gives CDR1 SGDLS, CDR2 YYNGEE. This CDR3 is CASSGRQSQETQYF. CDR3 in DNA: TGTGCCAGCAGCGGTAGACAGTCCCAAGAGACCCAGTACTTC. Based on the CDR3 plus reference TRBV9 and TRBJ2-5, the full variable domain is DSGVTQTPKHLITATGQRVTLRCSPRSGDLSVYWYQQSLDQGLQFLIQYYNGEERAKGNILERFSAQQFPDLHSELNLSSLELGDSALYFCASSGRQSQETQYFGPGTRLLVL.

The V gene is TRBV9, the J gene TRBJ1-1; 7 bases fit TRBD1. CDR1 and CDR2 (germline): SGDLS, YYNGEE. The V gene end was trimmed by 4 bases and the J gene end by 3 bases; junction bases not matched to a gene: 12. The CDR3 has 16 amino acids. The CDR3 loop is CASSPGTASLHTEAFF. CDR3 sequence (DNA): TGTGCCAGCAGCCCCGGGACAGCAAGTTTGCACACTGAAGCTTTCTTT.

The chain recombines TRBV7-2 with TRBJ2-3; TRBD2 agrees at 8 bases. CDR1 and CDR2 from the germline V gene are SGHTA and FQGNSA. There are 15 residues in the CDR3. Trimming at V came to 8 bases and at J to 4 bases, leaving 11 bases not matched to a gene. CDR3 region: CASARGTSTADTQYF. CDR3 coding DNA: TGTGCCAGCGCTAGGGGGACTAGTACCGCAGATACGCAGTATTTT.

J is TRBJ2-7 and V is TRBV10-2, with 8 bases matching TRBD1. Germline-derived CDR1 and CDR2 are WSHSY and SAAADI. The V and J ends lost 5 bases and 5 bases, in that order; junction bases with no gene match: 5. The length of the CDR3 is 13 residues. The CDR3 nucleotides read TGCGCCAGCAGTAACCGGGACAGGAACGAGCAGTACTTC. Its protein is CASSNRDRNEQYF.

The sample holds one count of this clone. The chain joins TRBV6-5 to TRBJ2-5, with D tentatively TRBD1 (6 bases). The germline CDR1 and CDR2 sequences are MNHEY and SVGAGI. V lost 5 bases and J lost 6, with 16 bases in between. This CDR3 spans 14 amino acids. The CDR3 nucleotides read TGTGCCAGCAGTAGGGACACCCCAATACAGACCCAGTACTTC. Its translation is CASSRDTPIQTQYF.

The chain combines TRBV30 with TRBJ1-1; D is uncertain. The V end lost 7 bases, the J end lost 6 bases, and 9 bases lay between the germline ends. The CDR3 totals 10 residues. Germline V gene lookup returns CDR1 GTSNPN and CDR2 SVGIG (reference sequence). The CDR3 protein is CAFGLSEAFF. CDR3 bases: TGTGCCTTCGGACTTTCTGAAGCTTTCTTT.

The chain is built from TRBV19 and TRBJ2-7, with 7 bases lining up with TRBD2. This CDR3 has 16 residues. CDR1 is LNHDA, CDR2 SQIVND, per germline (reference sequence). Trimming cost V 6 bases and J 0 bases; bases outside gene matches: 11. In DNA form, the CDR3 reads TGTGCCAGTAGCATTGGCTCGGGCGGGGGCTCCTACGAGCAGTACTTC. It is translated as CASSIGSGGGSYEQYF.

The chain joins TRBV3-1 (or the pseudogene TRBV3-2) to TRBJ1-6; D remains unclear. Trimming left V 1 base short and J 8 bases short, with 15 bases between. This CDR3 is built from 16 residues. Germline V gives CDR1 LGHDT, CDR2 YNNKEL (reference sequence). The CDR3 protein is CASSQGPGTFDSPLHF. In DNA form, the CDR3 reads TGTGCCAGCAGCCAAGGGCCGGGAACCTTCGATTCACCCCTCCACTTT.

The V gene is TRBV11-2, the J gene TRBJ2-2; weak D call: TRBD2 (5 bases). The CDR3 loop spans 16 amino acids. V was trimmed by 1 base and J by 0 bases, leaving 9 bases between them. CDR1 and CDR2 (germline): SGHAT, FQNNGV. CDR3 region: CASSLAPGTNTGELFF. CDR3 nucleotide sequence: TGTGCCAGCAGCTTAGCTCCGGGGACGAACACCGGGGAGCTGTTTTTT.

This chain links TRBV11-3 with TRBJ2-1; D is perhaps TRBD1 (6 bases). CDR3 length: 13 amino acids. Per the germline V gene, CDR1 is SGHNT and CDR2 is YENEEA. With 5 bases removed from V and 5 bases from J, the gap between germline ends came to 10 bases. CDR3 nucleotide sequence: TGTGCCAGCAGCCGGCGGACAGACAATGAGCAGTTCTTC. Encoded protein: CASSRRTDNEQFF.

This rearrangement joins TRBV5-1 to TRBJ2-2, with 7 bases matching TRBD1. This CDR3 region has 16 residues. With V trimmed by 0 bases and J by 4 bases, 6 bases remained unmatched. CDR1 and CDR2 from the germline V gene are SGHRS and YFSETQ. Here the CDR3 DNA reads TGCGCCAGCAGCTTGGTGTGGGCAGGGGGCACCGGGGAGCTGTTTTTT. Amino acids: CASSLVWAGGTGELFF.

V is TRBV28 and J is TRBJ1-1; 11 bases are a match to TRBD1. The V and J ends lost 6 bases and 5 bases, in that order; junction bases with no gene match: 8. The CDR3 length is 15 residues. CDR1 is MDHEN and CDR2 is SYDVKM in the germline V gene. The CDR3 sequence is CASRRPGTGGTEAFF. In DNA form, the CDR3 reads TGTGCCAGCAGGCGCCCCGGGACAGGGGGGACTGAAGCTTTCTTT.

The V call is TRBV4-2, the J call TRBJ1-2; D call uncertain. Between the trimmed V and J ends, which lost 0 bases and 3 bases, there was a span of 17 bases. CDR1 is LGHNA and CDR2 is YNFKEQ in the germline V gene. This CDR3 comprises 17 residues. The CDR3 here is CASSQDDMALLDYGYTF. CDR3 nucleotide sequence: TGTGCCAGCAGCCAAGACGATATGGCCCTGCTTGACTATGGCTACACCTTC.